This TCR beta chain was sequenced for a study of somatic mutations in cytotoxic T cells in rheumatoid arthritis (dated by TCRdb to about 2017). The study in broad terms: Peripheral blood (approximately 30 ml EDTA) was collected from patients immediately after diagnosis and before any treatment began. The study asked whether expanded CD8+ T-cell clones in newly diagnosed, untreated rheumatoid arthritis carry somatic mutations, and used TCRB deep sequencing to characterize clonality. The median ages of the patient and control groups were essentially identical. TCRB deep sequencing covered over 55 patients with rheumatoid arthritis along with around 22 healthy controls. Sorted V beta1+ cells also underwent TCRB sequencing, and some V beta antibody-stained T-cell populations were flow-sorted at nearly 100% purity on a FACSAria II or Sony SH800. Overall results and qualifications from the work: There was no significant difference in CD8+ T-cell clonality between rheumatoid arthritis patients and age-matched healthy controls. The antigen targets of the expanded CD8+ clones were unknown, and absence from virus-specific databases did not rule out viral specificity. In about an eighth of the 65 patients the largest CD8+ clone exceeded 20% of CD8+ cells, and several identical CD8+ TCRB sequences were shared between blood and synovial fluid. The slight underrepresentation of TRBV07 in patients was not corrected for multiple comparisons. CD8+ clonality increased with age in patients (Spearman r ~ 0.5) but not in healthy controls.

Sequencing of TCRB CDR3 was done on genomic DNA with the immunoSEQ assay. Per the authors' processing: Patient CD8+ clones larger than 1% were compared against published virus-specific TCRB sequences, and only a few matched. Only productive TCRB rearrangements were included in the analyses. Clonality was calculated as a Shannon entropy-based productive clonality index, and a clone was defined by a unique TCRB CDR3 sequence. To calculate repertoire overlap between two samples, the template counts of each clone were considered relative to each sample's total templates. V-gene usage from TCRB sequencing and V-gene usage measured by flow cytometry were correlated (Spearman r of under 0.7). TCRdb re-hosts the immuneACCESS table, in-frame sequences only. Its copies lack some clones; in the studies checked, an unresolved V gene accounts for under half of them, and the cause for the rest is not known. V and J calls and clone size are as listed in that table; D and trimming were resolved from the DNA. The sample table contains 10,000 to 12,000 clones; only one count was recorded for approximately 90% of them. Together, the top ten hold around 1% of the sample.

About this clone: The target of this receptor is not known. Base qualities are missing; no much larger clone stands one base away.

On an AutoMACS, CD4+ and CD8+ cells were isolated via positive magnetic bead selection, and their purity was verified by flow cytometry. Peripheral blood mononuclear cells were isolated by Ficoll-Paque PLUS density gradient separation. DNA from CD4-enriched, CD8-enriched or PBMC samples was extracted using Nucleospin Tissue or Tissue XS kits and then quantified on a Qubit 2.0 fluorometer. CDR1 SGHRS and CDR2 YFSETQ are derived from the germline V gene. V loses 0 bases, J loses 3 bases, and the germline ends lie 8 bases apart. From cysteine to phenylalanine, the CDR3 is 14 amino acids long. Of the read, only the CDR3 DNA is kept; its 42 bases are in frame from base 1.

The receptor's source is a woman under 30 with rheumatoid arthritis. The chain is assembled from TRBV5-1 and TRBJ2-3; the D gene is perhaps TRBD2, on 5 matching bases. The sample taken for sequencing was CD4+ T cells sorted from blood. Read as DNA, the sequence is TGCGCCAGCAGCTTGGGAGGGCGGACAGATACGCAGTATTTT. It translates to CASSLGGRTDTQYF.